The clone carrying this T cell receptor (beta chain) appeared a few times. No antigen is known for it. Amplification of TCR beta CDR3 regions used RNA as the template. The study used the HTBI primer set for a first-round RT-PCR of the TCR CDR3. TCRdb re-derived calls from the multiplex PCR reads in MiXCR, one entry per CDR3 protein. The data contain over 500,000 distinct CDR3 sequences, over 35% of them seen just once; the ten biggest clones take up about 45%. This sample is drawn from a study of T cells in Graves' hyperthyroidism and ophthalmopathy. Findings and caveats of the study: In blood, most of the thyroid clonotypes expanded above 0.001 were also present.

The CDR3 extends over 11 amino acids. V lost 8 bases to trimming and J lost 9 bases, with 13 bases between them. Germline V lookup: CDR1 SEHNR, CDR2 FQNEAQ (reference sequence). The rearrangement joins TRBV7-9 to TRBJ1-2, with a weak D call TRBD1 (6 bases). This sequence was found in an adult woman with Graves' disease, either hyperthyroidism or ophthalmopathy (not recorded which). The sample taken for sequencing was peripheral blood or thyroid tissue (not recorded which). DNA for the CDR3: TGTGCCAGCGGTCTCGGGGGGCGCTACACCTTC. Protein: CASGLGGRYTF.